This T cell receptor (beta chain) was retrieved from a study of blood T cell repertoires in COVID-19. The method was immunoSEQ multiplex PCR; TCRdb's version includes in-frame clones alone and lacks a portion of them. The repertoire holds approximately 150,000 clones, with about nine tenths as singletons. Sequencing used peripheral blood. The source is a human donor in a cohort sampled during active COVID-19.

Here the CDR3 reads CASSRQGYEQYF. DNA of the CDR3: TGTGCCAGCAGCCGACAGGGCTACGAGCAGTACTTC. The chain uses TRBV5-4 and TRBJ2-7; 7 bases align to TRBD1. Germline-derived CDR1 and CDR2 are SGHNT and YYREEE (reference sequence). J was trimmed by 3 bases and V by 4 bases; bases with no gene match: 1. The CDR3 is made up of 12 amino acids.